This T cell receptor beta chain was retrieved from a study of monozygotic twins with cystic fibrosis. Study findings and constraints: Monozygotic CF twin pairs shared significantly more nucleotide-identical clonotypes than unrelated CF individuals did. Median Simpson clonality of approximately 0.0091 suggested naive T cells predominated.

Libraries were prepared by immunoSEQ multiplex PCR; TCRdb keeps only in-frame clonotypes and omits some of them. The repertoire has around 23,000 clones, more than 85% of them found once; the top ten carry 0.29%. In germline, CDR1 is LNHNV, CDR2 YYDKDF (reference sequence). V was pared by 1 base and J by 4 bases, with 11 bases between. The CDR3 length is 15 residues. Notes on this clone: Its specificity is not known.

Sequenced material: blood. The clonotype originates from a girl aged 2 to 10 with cystic fibrosis. The chain uses TRBV15 and TRBJ1-5; D not certain. DNA for the CDR3: TGTGCCACCAGCAGAGGAATTTTAGCGAATCAGCCCCAGCATTTT. Translated, it gives CATSRGILANQPQHF.